This T cell receptor (beta chain) was profiled in a study of PD-L1 blockade in urothelial cancer. Study-wide findings and caveats: Durable-benefit cases showed more tumor-associated blood clone expansion at 3 weeks.

The sample holds one count of this clone. No antigen is known for it. Each PCR contained spiked-in synthetic TCR analog templates. Method: immunoSEQ multiplex PCR; TCRdb's copy keeps in-frame clones and lacks some. The table lists approximately 38,000 clones, 70% to 90% of them singletons. Described time point: peripheral blood 6 weeks after treatment start. From germline, CDR1 is MDHEN and CDR2 SYDVKM. The CDR3 consists of 14 residues. The clonotype was recovered from a man aged 60 to 69 with urothelial cancer. Sample: PBMCs, taken around atezolizumab (anti-PD-L1) treatment. The V and J genes are TRBV28 and TRBJ2-7, with D perhaps matching TRBD2 (6 bases). In DNA, the CDR3 is TGTGCGAGTTCAATCCCCGGGGGACTCCACGAGCAGTACTTC. Its protein is CASSIPGGLHEQYF.